The 30 T cell receptor beta chains below all came from one sample that was sequenced in a study of blood T cell repertoires in COVID-19. Sequencing was performed with immunoSEQ multiplex PCR; in TCRdb, only in-frame clones are kept and a portion is missing. The top ten hold 25% to 30% of the sample, which has roughly 20,000 clones, 80% to 90% seen once. The sequenced sample was peripheral blood. Every receptor here comes from a human donor with active COVID-19. The donor label of this sample is uncertain.

The genes are TRBV19 and TRBJ1-2; 10 bases agree with TRBD1. This CDR3 region has 15 residues. Germline trimming cut 9 bases from V and 1 base from J; bases unmatched to any gene: 8. Germline values: CDR1 LNHDA, CDR2 SQIVND (reference sequence). The CDR3 protein is CASRDRGIINYGYTF. The CDR3, as DNA: TGTGCCAGCCGGGACAGGGGTATAATTAACTATGGCTACACCTTC.

This chain connects TRBV12-3 or TRBV12-4 to TRBJ1-1; a weak D match, TRBD1 (6 bases). The length of the CDR3 is 10 residues. Trimming removed 4 bases from V and 12 bases from J, with 9 bases in between. The CDR3 loop is CASSSDRTFF. The CDR3 DNA reads as TGTGCCAGCAGTTCTGACAGGACTTTCTTT.

The gene calls are TRBV5-5 and TRBJ2-4, with D perhaps matching TRBD2 (5 bases). Trimming stripped 4 bases from V and 13 bases from J, with 15 bases between. This CDR3 is 12 amino acids long. Germline V gene lookup returns CDR1 SGHKS and CDR2 YYEKEE (reference sequence). CDR3: CASSQPGGPQYF. The CDR3, as DNA: TGTGCCAGCAGCCAACCCGGAGGCCCCCAGTACTTC.

This clone was seen a handful of times. V usage is TRBV4-2 and J usage is TRBJ1-2, with TRBD1 matching over 10 bases. Germline-derived CDR1 and CDR2 are LGHNA and YNFKEQ. This CDR3 comprises 14 residues. V lost 3 bases to trimming and J lost 6 bases; unmatched junction nucleotides: 4. The CDR3 nucleotides are TGTGCCAGCAGCCACCTGGGACAGGGGCATGGCTACACCTTC. Translated, it gives CASSHLGQGHGYTF.

The J gene is TRBJ1-4, the V gene TRBV3-1 (or the pseudogene TRBV3-2); unclear D gene. Germline CDR1 LGHDT, CDR2 YNNKEL (reference sequence). The CDR3 has 13 amino acids. V was pared by 1 base and J by 6 bases, with 6 bases between. CDR3 sequence (DNA): TGTGCCAGCAGCCAAGCCCGGGATGAAAAACTGTTTTTT. Residues: CASSQARDEKLFF.

CDR3 amino acids: CASSSAGGAVGEQYF. The CDR3 DNA sequence: TGCGCCAGCAGCTCGGCCGGGGGGGCAGTGGGAGAGCAGTACTTC. The rearrangement uses TRBV5-1 and TRBJ2-7; 8 bases line up with TRBD2. This CDR3 spans 15 amino acids. The germline V gene has CDR1 SGHRS and CDR2 YFSETQ. The ends lost 3 bases at V and 7 bases at J; junction bases unmatched: 12.

The rearrangement uses TRBV2 and TRBJ1-4, with 12 bases that match TRBD1. V was pared by 6 bases and J by 5 bases, with 4 bases of the junction left unmatched. This CDR3 spans 15 amino acids. From germline, CDR1 is SNHLY and CDR2 FYNNEI. As DNA, the CDR3 is TGTGCCAGCAGGGGACAGGGGGCGCCAAATGAAAAACTGTTTTTT. Its protein product is CASRGQGAPNEKLFF.

This chain links TRBV7-2 with TRBJ1-5; D call uncertain. In germline, CDR1 is SGHTA, CDR2 FQGNSA. V was pared by 7 bases and J by 3 bases, with 10 bases between. The length of the CDR3 is 13 residues. CDR3 loop: CASNRGSNQPQHF. The CDR3 DNA sequence: TGTGCCAGCAACCGGGGTTCCAATCAGCCCCAGCATTTT.

This chain connects TRBV19 to TRBJ1-2; D gene unclear. The CDR3 consists of 13 residues. The germline gives CDR1 LNHDA, CDR2 SQIVND (reference sequence). V gave up 6 bases and J gave up 6 bases, with 14 bases separating them. For the CDR3, the DNA is TGTGCCAGTAGGATGGGAGTTGAGAATGGCTACACCTTC. This encodes CASRMGVENGYTF.

The chain carries TRBV27 and TRBJ2-5, with D possibly matching TRBD1 (6 bases). Germline V gene lookup returns CDR1 MNHEY and CDR2 SMNVEV (reference sequence). This CDR3 is built from 13 residues. Trimming took 6 bases from V and 2 from J, leaving 10 bases between them. The CDR3 DNA reads TGTGCCAGCAGCCTACAGGGTCAAGAGACCCAGTACTTC. This codes for CASSLQGQETQYF.

The chain carries TRBV5-1 and TRBJ1-1; 7 bases match TRBD1. Germline assignment: CDR1 SGHRS and CDR2 YFSETQ. CDR3 size: 13 residues. The trim removed 6 bases at V and 4 bases at J, leaving 6 bases unmatched. The CDR3 DNA sequence: TGCGCCAGCAACCAGGACAGGAGCACTGAAGCTTTCTTT. It encodes CASNQDRSTEAFF. Variable domain in full (rest from reference TRBV5-1 and TRBJ1-1): KAGVTQTPRYLIKTRGQQVTLSCSPISGHRSVSWYQQTPGQGLQFLFEYFSETQRNKGNFPGRFSGRQFSNSRSEMNVSTLELGDSALYLCASNQDRSTEAFFGQGTRLTVV.

V is TRBV5-1 and J is TRBJ1-4; D is unresolved. The V gene lost 0 bases and the J gene lost 5 bases, with 14 bases spanning the gap. The CDR3 is made up of 16 amino acids. Germline V gives CDR1 SGHRS, CDR2 YFSETQ. CDR3 coding DNA: TGCGCCAGCAGCTTGGCCGCACAGCCAGGAAATGAAAAACTGTTTTTT. Translating gives CASSLAAQPGNEKLFF.

The chain carries TRBV11-1 and TRBJ2-1; 10 nucleotides match TRBD2. Germline lookup yields CDR1 SGHAT and CDR2 FQDESV (reference sequence). After removal of 5 bases from V and 5 bases from J, the junction contained 6 bases not matched to a gene. CDR3 length: 15 amino acids. CDR3 region: CASSLTSGAHNEQFF. In DNA form, the CDR3 reads TGTGCCAGCAGCCTAACTAGCGGGGCCCACAATGAGCAGTTCTTC.

This chain uses TRBV6-2 or TRBV6-3 with TRBJ2-7, with 10 bases fitting TRBD2. Germline CDR1 and CDR2: MNHEY and SVGEGT. CDR3 size: 14 residues. J lost 8 bases, V lost 5 bases, and 9 bases had no gene match. The CDR3 DNA reads as TGTGCCAGCAGTCGCCCAGCGGGAGGGTCTAAGCAGTACTTC. Translating gives CASSRPAGGSKQYF.

The gene calls are TRBV2 and TRBJ2-1; 10 bases are a match to TRBD2. V dropped 8 bases and J dropped 0; count of bases not matched to a gene: 13. The CDR3 runs 18 residues. The V gene's germline CDR1 is SNHLY and CDR2 FYNNEI. CDR3 in amino acids: CASGSLAGDSGSYNEQFF. DNA for the CDR3: TGTGCCAGCGGTAGTCTAGCGGGAGATTCGGGCTCCTACAATGAGCAGTTCTTC.

CDR3 nucleotides: TGTGCCAGCAGCTTAGACACAGTTTTTATGAACACTGAAGCTTTCTTT. The encoded protein is CASSLDTVFMNTEAFF. J is TRBJ1-1 and V is TRBV11-2; no definite D call. Germline CDR1 is SGHAT and CDR2 is FQNNGV. Trimming shortened V by 0 bases and J by 0 bases, and 11 bases separated the two germline ends. The CDR3 is made up of 16 amino acids.

This sequence joins TRBV4-1 and TRBJ2-3, with TRBD2 matching over 13 bases. With 5 bases clipped from V and 5 bases from J, the junction kept 13 bases outside the gene matches. In germline, CDR1 is MGHRA, CDR2 YSYEKL. The CDR3 is 18 residues long. The CDR3 spells CASSGRKGLAGKVDTQYF. CDR3 nucleotide sequence: TGCGCCAGCAGCGGACGCAAGGGACTAGCGGGGAAGGTAGATACGCAGTATTTT.

In its sample, this clone was seen once. This chain uses TRBV5-1 with TRBJ1-6; 12 bases agree with TRBD1. This CDR3 has 15 amino acids. Germline CDR1 SGHRS, CDR2 YFSETQ. With V trimmed by 4 bases and J by 9 bases, 5 bases remained unmatched. The CDR3 here is CASSMGQGAGSPLHF. CDR3 coding DNA: TGCGCCAGCAGCATGGGACAGGGGGCAGGTTCACCCCTCCACTTT.

The gene calls are TRBV2 and TRBJ1-2, with D possibly TRBD1 on 6 matching bases. The V and J ends lost 5 bases and 8 bases respectively, with 21 bases between them. CDR1 and CDR2 from the germline V gene are SNHLY and FYNNEI. The CDR3 is made up of 15 amino acids. The CDR3: CASSLGDIPDGGYTF. For the CDR3, the DNA is TGTGCCAGCAGTCTTGGGGACATACCAGACGGGGGCTACACCTTC.

The genes are TRBV5-5 and TRBJ2-5, with 7 bases matching TRBD1. CDR3 size: 14 residues. Germline CDR1 reads SGHKS; CDR2 reads YYEKEE (reference sequence). The V gene end was trimmed by 4 bases and the J gene end by 5 bases; junction bases not matched to a gene: 8. This chain's CDR3 is CASSPPDRLETQYF. In DNA, the CDR3 is TGTGCCAGCAGCCCACCGGACAGGTTGGAGACCCAGTACTTC.

This clone was seen just once. V gene TRBV6-5 combines with J gene TRBJ1-5; a possible D gene is TRBD1 (5 bases). CDR1 is MNHEY and CDR2 is SVGAGI in the germline V gene. The CDR3 contains 15 residues. V lost 7 bases and J lost 2, with 15 bases in between. CDR3: CASIVGGTGNQPQHF. CDR3 DNA: TGTGCCAGCATTGTCGGGGGGACGGGCAATCAGCCCCAGCATTTT.

The chain carries TRBV7-3 and TRBJ1-6; 9 bases match TRBD1. V was pared by 5 bases and J by 7 bases, with 6 bases of the junction left unmatched. CDR3 length: 15 amino acids. Germline V CDR1 and CDR2: SGHTA, FQGTGA. Here the CDR3 reads CASSPGTGHNSPLHF. Written as DNA, the CDR3 is TGTGCCAGCAGCCCCGGGACAGGGCACAATTCACCCCTCCACTTT.

The gene calls are TRBV7-3 and TRBJ2-7; 12 bases fit TRBD2. The V and J ends lost 5 bases and 4 bases, in that order; junction bases with no gene match: 6. The CDR3 has 15 residues. Per the germline V gene, CDR1 is SGHTA and CDR2 is FQGTGA. CDR3 bases: TGTGCCAGCAGCATTCTAGCGGGGGGGATGTACGAGCAGTACTTC. Amino acids: CASSILAGGMYEQYF.

This clone was found once. The chain links TRBV9 to TRBJ2-3, with 8 bases fitting TRBD1. Germline loops: CDR1 SGDLS, CDR2 YYNGEE. V was clipped by 1 base and J by 4 bases; unmatched bases: 8. The CDR3 consists of 16 residues. The CDR3, as DNA: TGTGCCAGCAGCGTACAGGGGGCTATGTTGTCAGATACGCAGTATTTT. Translating gives CASSVQGAMLSDTQYF. Using reference TRBV9 and TRBJ2-3 for the parts outside the CDR3, the full variable domain is DSGVTQTPKHLITATGQRVTLRCSPRSGDLSVYWYQQSLDQGLQFLIQYYNGEERAKGNILERFSAQQFPDLHSELNLSSLELGDSALYFCASSVQGAMLSDTQYFGPGTRLTVL.

CDR3 sequence: CASSSQGATHEQYF. The CDR3 DNA reads TGCGCCAGCAGCTCCCAGGGGGCGACCCACGAGCAGTACTTC. J is TRBJ2-7 and V is TRBV5-1, with 8 bases aligning to TRBD1. The CDR3 length is 14 residues. V dropped 3 bases and J dropped 5; count of bases not matched to a gene: 7. Germline CDR1 and CDR2: SGHRS and YFSETQ.

The CDR3 protein is CASRMGQGGYNEQFF. CDR3 bases: TGTGCCAGCAGGATGGGACAGGGAGGGTACAATGAGCAGTTCTTC. The V gene is TRBV11-2, the J gene TRBJ2-1; 9 nucleotides line up with TRBD1. The J segment lost 4 bases and the V segment lost 6 bases, leaving 7 bases of the junction unmatched. CDR1 and CDR2 (germline): SGHAT, FQNNGV. This CDR3 contains 15 residues.

The V gene is TRBV6-5, the J gene TRBJ1-2; no clear D gene. Germline assignment: CDR1 MNHEY and CDR2 SVGAGI. The CDR3 covers 14 residues. The ends were cut back, 2 bases at V and 2 bases at J, with 9 bases in the middle. For the CDR3, the DNA is TGTGCCAGCAGTTACGAGCCACGAAACTATGGCTACACCTTC. Translating gives CASSYEPRNYGYTF.

The rearrangement joins TRBV11-3 to TRBJ2-7; 12 bases are shared with TRBD2. The CDR3 consists of 14 residues. V gave up 5 bases and J gave up 4 bases; unmatched junction bases: 3. The germline V gene has CDR1 SGHNT and CDR2 YENEEA. The CDR3 loop is CASSLTSGSYEQYF. The DNA of the CDR3 is TGTGCCAGCAGCCTGACTAGCGGGAGTTACGAGCAGTACTTC.

The chain combines TRBV5-6 with TRBJ2-3; the match to TRBD1 covers 9 bases. With V trimmed by 5 bases and J by 5 bases, 12 bases remained unmatched. The CDR3 totals 16 residues. Germline V lookup: CDR1 SGHDT, CDR2 YYEEEE. The CDR3 loop is CASREWLGTGIDTQYF. The CDR3 DNA reads as TGTGCCAGCAGGGAATGGCTGGGGACAGGGATAGATACGCAGTATTTT.

DNA of the CDR3: TGTGCCAGCAGCTTTCGGCAGGGGGCGCATAACGGGGAGCTGTTTTTT. Amino acids: CASSFRQGAHNGELFF. The V call is TRBV13, the J call TRBJ2-2; 8 bases line up with TRBD1. CDR1 and CDR2 from the germline V gene are PRHDT and FYEKMQ (reference sequence). CDR3 length: 16 residues. The J segment lost 7 bases and the V segment lost 3 bases, leaving 10 bases of the junction unmatched.